The 8 T cell receptor beta chains below were found in one sample sequenced in a study of early T cells in non-severe SARS-CoV-2 infection. TCRdb passed the 5' RACE reads through MiXCR, listing each CDR3 protein once. The sample carries around 83,000 distinct CDR3 sequences, 10% to 15% recorded once. The material was whole blood, obtained at baseline. The receptors stem from an adult who was a healthcare worker with PCR-confirmed SARS-CoV-2 infection or an uninfected control (not recorded which).

This clonotype turned up a few times. This rearrangement joins TRBV7-9 to TRBJ2-3; a possible D gene is TRBD2 (6 bases). V gave up 3 bases and J gave up 3 bases, with 16 bases separating them. The CDR3 has 16 residues. From germline, CDR1 is SEHNR and CDR2 FQNEAQ (reference sequence). The DNA for the CDR3 is TGTGCCAGCAGCTTCCGAGAGGAGGGAATAACAGATACGCAGTATTTT. Translation gives CASSFREEGITDTQYF.

This clonotype occurred a few times. The chain couples TRBV12-3 or TRBV12-4 to TRBJ2-1; 8 positions match TRBD2. The CDR3 totals 16 residues. Germline trimming cut 5 bases from V and 2 bases from J; bases unmatched to any gene: 8. Written as DNA, the CDR3 is TGTGCCAGCAGTGTCAGCAGCGGGAGCCCCTACAATGAGCAGTTCTTC. Translated: CASSVSSGSPYNEQFF.

The V call is TRBV3-1, the J call TRBJ2-1, with D maybe TRBD2 (6 bases). In germline, CDR1 is LGHDT, CDR2 YNNKEL (reference sequence). The V end lost 0 bases, the J end lost 5 bases, and 11 bases lay between the germline ends. This CDR3 region has 15 residues. CDR3 nucleotides: TGTGCCAGCAGCCAAGAGCGGACTACTCACAATGAGCAGTTCTTC. It encodes CASSQERTTHNEQFF.

The gene calls are TRBV20-1 and TRBJ2-1; TRBD2 agrees at 7 bases. Looked up from germline, CDR1 is DFQATT and CDR2 is SNEGSKA (reference sequence). V was pared by 6 bases and J by 8 bases, with 16 bases of the junction left unmatched. CDR3 size: 15 residues. The CDR3: CSAPLSRGTRDEQFF. CDR3 DNA sequence: TGCAGTGCCCCCCTATCGCGGGGGACTCGAGATGAGCAGTTCTTC.

The chain is built from TRBV5-6 and TRBJ1-6; D gene uncertain. The germline V and J ends were trimmed by 7 bases and 7 bases, with 9 bases remaining between them. CDR3 length: 12 amino acids. CDR1 and CDR2 from the germline V gene are SGHDT and YYEEEE. This CDR3 is CASQAVNSPLHF. DNA of the CDR3: TGTGCCAGCCAGGCCGTAAATTCACCCCTCCACTTT. Drawing the rest from reference TRBV5-6 and TRBJ1-6, the complete variable domain is DAGVTQSPTHLIKTRGQQVTLRCSPKSGHDTVSWYQQALGQGPQFIFQYYEEEERQRGNFPDRFSGHQFPNYSSELNVNALLLGDSALYLCASQAVNSPLHFGNGTRLTVT.

This clonotype was counted only a few times. The rearrangement joins TRBV4-1 to TRBJ2-3, with 9 bases matching TRBD1. Germline trimming cut 0 bases from V and 5 bases from J; bases unmatched to any gene: 6. CDR1 MGHRA and CDR2 YSYEKL come from the germline V gene. The CDR3 extends over 16 amino acids. The CDR3 region is CASSQDWDRAGDTQYF. The CDR3 nucleotides are TGCGCCAGCAGCCAAGACTGGGACAGGGCTGGAGATACGCAGTATTTT.

This clonotype appeared a few times. The chain combines TRBV5-1 with TRBJ2-5; perhaps D is TRBD1 or TRBD2 (5 bases each). The length of the CDR3 is 15 residues. The germline gives CDR1 SGHRS, CDR2 YFSETQ. Trimming shortened V by 0 bases and J by 2 bases, and 11 bases separated the two germline ends. CDR3 sequence (DNA): TGCGCCAGCAGCTTGGATTCGGGGCGACAAGAGACCCAGTACTTC. It encodes CASSLDSGRQETQYF.

This clonotype was observed at least ten times. The chain recombines TRBV19 with TRBJ2-1; 11 nucleotides match TRBD2. V shed 7 bases, J shed 7 bases, and the junction held 3 bases outside the gene matches. CDR1 and CDR2 (germline): LNHDA, SQIVND (reference sequence). This CDR3 has 13 residues. As DNA, the CDR3 is TGTGCCAGTATGAGACTAGCGGGAAATGAGCAGTTCTTC. It encodes CASMRLAGNEQFF.